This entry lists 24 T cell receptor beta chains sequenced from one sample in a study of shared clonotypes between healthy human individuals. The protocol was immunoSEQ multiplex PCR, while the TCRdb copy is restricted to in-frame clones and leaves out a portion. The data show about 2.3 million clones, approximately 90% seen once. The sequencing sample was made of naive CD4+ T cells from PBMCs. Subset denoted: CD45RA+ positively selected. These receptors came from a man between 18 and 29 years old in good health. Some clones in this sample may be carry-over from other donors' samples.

The CDR3 bases are TGTGCCAGCAGTTTATTGGGGATCTGGACTCGACCTTACAATGAGCAGTTCTTC. Translation: CASSLLGIWTRPYNEQFF. This chain connects TRBV28 to TRBJ2-1, with D possibly TRBD2 on 5 matching bases. The CDR3 covers 18 residues. The germline CDR1 and CDR2 sequences are MDHEN and SYDVKM. V gave up 1 base and J gave up 4 bases, with 20 bases separating them.

The CDR3 is CASSPSPPYEQYF. CDR3 nucleotide sequence: TGTGCCAGCAGTCCGAGCCCCCCCTACGAGCAGTACTTC. The J gene is TRBJ2-7, the V gene TRBV28; no reliable D call. Trimming cost V 5 bases and J 2 bases, with 10 bases left between them. Per the germline V gene, CDR1 is MDHEN and CDR2 is SYDVKM. The CDR3 length is 13 residues.

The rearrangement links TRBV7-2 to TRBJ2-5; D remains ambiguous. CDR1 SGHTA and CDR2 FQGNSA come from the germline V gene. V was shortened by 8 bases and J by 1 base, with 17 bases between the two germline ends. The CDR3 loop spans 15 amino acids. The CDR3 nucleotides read TGTGCCAGCGGCGCTCGGGCAGGACGCCAAGAGACCCAGTACTTC. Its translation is CASGARAGRQETQYF.

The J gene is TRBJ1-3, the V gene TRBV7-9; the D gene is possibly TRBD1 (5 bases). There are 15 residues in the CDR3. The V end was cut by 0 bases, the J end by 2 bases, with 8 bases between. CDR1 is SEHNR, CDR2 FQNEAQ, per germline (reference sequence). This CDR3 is CASSLATGAGNTIYF. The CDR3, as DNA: TGTGCCAGCAGCTTAGCGACGGGGGCTGGAAACACCATATATTTT.

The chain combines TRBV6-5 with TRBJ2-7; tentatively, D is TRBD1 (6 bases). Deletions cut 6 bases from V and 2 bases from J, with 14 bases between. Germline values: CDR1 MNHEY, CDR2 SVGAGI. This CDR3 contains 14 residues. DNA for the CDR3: TGTGCCAGCAGAACCACCGGACAGACCTACGAGCAGTACTTC. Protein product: CASRTTGQTYEQYF.

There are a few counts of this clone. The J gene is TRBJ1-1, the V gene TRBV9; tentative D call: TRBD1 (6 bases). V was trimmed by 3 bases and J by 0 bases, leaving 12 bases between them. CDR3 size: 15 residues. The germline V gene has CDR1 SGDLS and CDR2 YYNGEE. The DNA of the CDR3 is TGTGCCAGCAGCGCCGGGGACACTATGAACACTGAAGCTTTCTTT. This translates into CASSAGDTMNTEAFF.

The CDR3 loop reads CASSPPGSQEQYF. In DNA, the CDR3 is TGTGCCAGCTCACCACCGGGCTCCCAGGAGCAGTACTTC. V and J are TRBV18 and TRBJ2-7; D gene ambiguous. The germline V gene encodes CDR1 KGHSH and CDR2 LQKENI. The V end was cut by 0 bases, the J end by 7 bases, with 10 bases between. The CDR3 is 13 residues long. The variable domain in full, completed from reference TRBV18 and TRBJ2-7, reads NAGVMQNPRHLVRRRGQEARLRCSPMKGHSHVYWYRQLPEEGLKFMVYLQKENIIDESGMPKERFSAEFPKEGPSILRIQQVVRGDSAAYFCASSPPGSQEQYFGPGTRLTVT.

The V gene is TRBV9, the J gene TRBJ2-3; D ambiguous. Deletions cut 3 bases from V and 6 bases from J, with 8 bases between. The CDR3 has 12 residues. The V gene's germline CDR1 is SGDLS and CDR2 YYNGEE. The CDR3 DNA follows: TGTGCCAGCAGCGCCCGCGAGGATACGCAGTATTTT. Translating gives CASSAREDTQYF.

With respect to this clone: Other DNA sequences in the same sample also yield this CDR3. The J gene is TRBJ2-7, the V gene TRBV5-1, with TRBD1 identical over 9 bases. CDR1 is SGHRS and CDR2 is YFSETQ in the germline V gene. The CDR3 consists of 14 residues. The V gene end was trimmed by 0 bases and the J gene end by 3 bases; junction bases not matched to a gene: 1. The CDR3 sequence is CASSLGQGGYEQYF. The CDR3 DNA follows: TGCGCCAGCAGCTTGGGACAGGGGGGCTACGAGCAGTACTTC.

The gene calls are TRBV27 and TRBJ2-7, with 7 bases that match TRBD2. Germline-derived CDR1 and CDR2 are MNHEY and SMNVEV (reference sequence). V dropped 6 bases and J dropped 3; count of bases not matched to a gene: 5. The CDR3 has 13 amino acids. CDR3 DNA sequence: TGTGCCAGCAGGCGGCGGGAGAACTACGAGCAGTACTTC. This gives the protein CASRRRENYEQYF.

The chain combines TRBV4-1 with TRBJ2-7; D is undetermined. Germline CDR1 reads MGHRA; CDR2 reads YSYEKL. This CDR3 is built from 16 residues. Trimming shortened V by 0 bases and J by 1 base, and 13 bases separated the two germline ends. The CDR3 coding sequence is TGCGCCAGCAGCCAAGAATCCGTTAGCAGTTCCTACGAGCAGTACTTC. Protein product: CASSQESVSSSYEQYF.

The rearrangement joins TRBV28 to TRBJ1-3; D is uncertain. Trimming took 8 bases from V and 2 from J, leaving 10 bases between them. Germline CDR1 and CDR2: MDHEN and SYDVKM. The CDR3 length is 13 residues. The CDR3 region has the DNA TGTGCCAGCCGGGATGGCGCTGGAAACACCATATATTTT. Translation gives CASRDGAGNTIYF.

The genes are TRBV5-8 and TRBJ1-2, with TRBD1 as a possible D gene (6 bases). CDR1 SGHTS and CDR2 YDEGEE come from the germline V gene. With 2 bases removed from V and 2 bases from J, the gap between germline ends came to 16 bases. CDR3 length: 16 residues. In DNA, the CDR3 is TGTGCCAGCAGCTTCCGACCCACAGGGCCAAACTATGGCTACACCTTC. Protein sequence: CASSFRPTGPNYGYTF.

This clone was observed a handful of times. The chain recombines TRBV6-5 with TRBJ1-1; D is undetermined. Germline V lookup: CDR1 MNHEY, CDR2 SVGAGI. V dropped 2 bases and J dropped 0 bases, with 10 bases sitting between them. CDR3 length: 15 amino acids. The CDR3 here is CASSYGQAMNTEAFF. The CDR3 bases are TGTGCCAGCAGTTACGGGCAGGCTATGAACACTGAAGCTTTCTTT.

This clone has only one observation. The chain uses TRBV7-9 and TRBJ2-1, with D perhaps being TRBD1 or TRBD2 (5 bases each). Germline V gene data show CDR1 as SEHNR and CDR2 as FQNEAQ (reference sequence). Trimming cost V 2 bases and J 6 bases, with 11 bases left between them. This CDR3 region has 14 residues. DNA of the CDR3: TGTGCCAGCAGCTTATTCCAGGGAGTCAATGAGCAGTTCTTC. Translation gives CASSLFQGVNEQFF.

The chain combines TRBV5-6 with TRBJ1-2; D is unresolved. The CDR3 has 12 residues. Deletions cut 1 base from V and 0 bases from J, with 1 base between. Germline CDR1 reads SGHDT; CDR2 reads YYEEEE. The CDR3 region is CASSLTNYGYTF. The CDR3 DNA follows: TGTGCCAGCAGCTTGACTAACTATGGCTACACCTTC.

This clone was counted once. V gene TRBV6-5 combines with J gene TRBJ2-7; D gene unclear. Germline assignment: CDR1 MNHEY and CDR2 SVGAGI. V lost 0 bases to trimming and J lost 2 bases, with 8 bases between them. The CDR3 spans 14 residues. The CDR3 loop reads CASSYSPWTYEQYF. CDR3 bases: TGTGCCAGCAGTTACTCACCTTGGACCTACGAGCAGTACTTC.

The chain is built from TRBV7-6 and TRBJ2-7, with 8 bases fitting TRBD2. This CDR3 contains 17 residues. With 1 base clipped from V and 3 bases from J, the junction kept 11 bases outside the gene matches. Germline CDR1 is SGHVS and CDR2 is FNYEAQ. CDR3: CASSLVKGPSGHYEQYF. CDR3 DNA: TGTGCCAGCAGCTTAGTAAAGGGGCCTAGCGGGCACTACGAGCAGTACTTC.

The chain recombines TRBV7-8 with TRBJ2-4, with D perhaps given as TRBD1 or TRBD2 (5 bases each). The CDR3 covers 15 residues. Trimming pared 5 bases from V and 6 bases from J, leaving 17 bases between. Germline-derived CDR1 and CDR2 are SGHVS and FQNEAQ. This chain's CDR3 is CASSLEGPSLNIQYF. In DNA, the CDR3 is TGTGCCAGCAGCCTTGAGGGACCCTCCCTAAACATTCAGTACTTC.

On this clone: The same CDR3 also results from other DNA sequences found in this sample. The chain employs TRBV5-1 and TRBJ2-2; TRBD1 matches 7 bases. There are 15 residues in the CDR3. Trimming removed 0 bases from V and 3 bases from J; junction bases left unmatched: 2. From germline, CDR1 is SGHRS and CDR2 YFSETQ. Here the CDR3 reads CASSLGDRDTGELFF. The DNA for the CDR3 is TGCGCCAGCAGCTTGGGCGACAGGGACACCGGGGAGCTGTTTTTT.

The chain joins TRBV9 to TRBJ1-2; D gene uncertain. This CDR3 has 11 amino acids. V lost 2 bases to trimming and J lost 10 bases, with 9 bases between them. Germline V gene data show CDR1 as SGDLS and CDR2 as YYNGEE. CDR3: CASSVGRNYTF. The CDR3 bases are TGTGCCAGCAGCGTCGGACGGAACTACACCTTC.

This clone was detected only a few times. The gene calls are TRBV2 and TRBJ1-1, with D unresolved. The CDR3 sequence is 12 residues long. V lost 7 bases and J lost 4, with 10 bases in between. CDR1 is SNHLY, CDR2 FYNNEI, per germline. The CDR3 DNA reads TGTGCCAGCATCTACACCTTCACTGAAGCTTTCTTT. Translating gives CASIYTFTEAFF.

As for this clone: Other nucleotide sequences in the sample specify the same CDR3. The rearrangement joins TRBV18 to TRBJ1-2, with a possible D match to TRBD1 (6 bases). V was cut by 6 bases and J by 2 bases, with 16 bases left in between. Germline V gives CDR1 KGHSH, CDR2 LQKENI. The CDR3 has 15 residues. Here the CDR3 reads CASSPSGGPNYGYTF. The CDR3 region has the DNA TGTGCCAGCTCGCCCAGTGGGGGGCCCAACTATGGCTACACCTTC.

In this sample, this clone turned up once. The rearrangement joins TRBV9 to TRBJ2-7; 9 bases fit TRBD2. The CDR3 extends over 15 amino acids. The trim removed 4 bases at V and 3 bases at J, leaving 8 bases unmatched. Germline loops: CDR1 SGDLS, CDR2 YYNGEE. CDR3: CASSPTPTSGYEQYF. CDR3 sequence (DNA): TGTGCCAGCAGCCCTACCCCGACTAGCGGCTACGAGCAGTACTTC.